This paragraph covers one T cell receptor (beta chain) sequence. As yet, its antigen is unknown. The data were obtained in a study of OX40 agonist ivuxolimab in advanced cancers. As for the study in general: Treatment of patients was with ivuxolimab, an agonistic anti-OX40 (CD134) antibody. A diagnosis of hepatocellular carcinoma, melanoma, renal cell or head and neck cancer was present in dose-escalation patients.

The repertoire was sequenced with immunoSEQ multiplex PCR; TCRdb's copy has only in-frame clones and lacks some. Among tens of thousands of clones listed, about 88% were seen once. General study findings and limits: Also showing low normalized T-cell clonal expansion were some of the nonresponders. Among the least clonally expanded were partial responders at 0.1-3.0 mg/kg.

The CDR3 runs to 13 residues. Trimming removed 6 bases from V and 5 bases from J, with 10 bases in between. Germline lookup yields CDR1 MNHEY and CDR2 SVGAGI. The chain is built from TRBV6-5 and TRBJ1-4; D not certain. The sample was CD4+ or CD8+ T cells sorted from blood, taken in a trial of the OX40 agonist ivuxolimab. This receptor was taken from an adult with an advanced solid tumor such as melanoma, head and neck, liver or kidney cancer. CDR3 in DNA: TGTGCCAGCAGAGACGGGGAGAATGAAAAACTGTTTTTT. Its translation: CASRDGENEKLFF.